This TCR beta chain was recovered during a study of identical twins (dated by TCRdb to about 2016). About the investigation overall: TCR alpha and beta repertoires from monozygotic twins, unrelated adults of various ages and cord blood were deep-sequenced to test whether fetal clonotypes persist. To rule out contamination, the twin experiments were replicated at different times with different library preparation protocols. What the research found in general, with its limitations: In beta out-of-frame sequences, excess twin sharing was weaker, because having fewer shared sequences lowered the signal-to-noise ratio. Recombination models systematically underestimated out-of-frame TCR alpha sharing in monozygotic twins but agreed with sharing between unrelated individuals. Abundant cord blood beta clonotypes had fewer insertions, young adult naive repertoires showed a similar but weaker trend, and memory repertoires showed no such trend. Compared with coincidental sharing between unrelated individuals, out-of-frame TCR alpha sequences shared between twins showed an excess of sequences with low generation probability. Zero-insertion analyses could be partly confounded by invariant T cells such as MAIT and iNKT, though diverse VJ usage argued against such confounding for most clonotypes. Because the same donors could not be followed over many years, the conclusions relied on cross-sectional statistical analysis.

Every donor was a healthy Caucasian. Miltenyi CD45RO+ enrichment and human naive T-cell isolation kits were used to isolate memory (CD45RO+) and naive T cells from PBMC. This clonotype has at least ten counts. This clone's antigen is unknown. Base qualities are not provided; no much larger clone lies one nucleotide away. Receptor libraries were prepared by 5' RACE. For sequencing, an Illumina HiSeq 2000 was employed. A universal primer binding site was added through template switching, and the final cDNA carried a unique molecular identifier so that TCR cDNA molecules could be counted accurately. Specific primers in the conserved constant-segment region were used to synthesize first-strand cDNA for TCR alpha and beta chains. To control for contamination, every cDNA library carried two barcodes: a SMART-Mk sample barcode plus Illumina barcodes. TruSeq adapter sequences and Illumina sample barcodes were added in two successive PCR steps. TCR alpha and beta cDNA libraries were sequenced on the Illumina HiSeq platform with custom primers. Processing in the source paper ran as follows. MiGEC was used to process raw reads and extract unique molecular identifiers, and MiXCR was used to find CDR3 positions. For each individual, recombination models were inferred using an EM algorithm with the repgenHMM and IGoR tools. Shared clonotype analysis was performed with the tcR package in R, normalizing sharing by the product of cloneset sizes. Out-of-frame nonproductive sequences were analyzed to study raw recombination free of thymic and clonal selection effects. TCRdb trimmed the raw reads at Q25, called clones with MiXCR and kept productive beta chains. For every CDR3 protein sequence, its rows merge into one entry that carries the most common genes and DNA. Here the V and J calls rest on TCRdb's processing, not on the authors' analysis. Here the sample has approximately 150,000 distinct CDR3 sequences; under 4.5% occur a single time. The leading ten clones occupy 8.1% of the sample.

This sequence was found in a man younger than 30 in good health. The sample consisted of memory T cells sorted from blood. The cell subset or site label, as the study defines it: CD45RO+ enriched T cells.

In nucleotide form, the sequence is TGCGCCAGCAGCTTGGGGGGGGGGAGCAATGAGCAGTTCTTC. Protein translation: CASSLGGGSNEQFF. This chain is built from TRBV5-1 and TRBJ2-1, with 7 bases matching TRBD2. The germline V gene supplies CDR1 SGHRS and CDR2 YFSETQ. The CDR3, cysteine through phenylalanine, is 14 amino acids long. Of the read, only the CDR3 DNA is kept; its 42 bases are in frame from base 1. V ends up 0 bases short and J 6 bases short, with an unmatched junction base count of 3.